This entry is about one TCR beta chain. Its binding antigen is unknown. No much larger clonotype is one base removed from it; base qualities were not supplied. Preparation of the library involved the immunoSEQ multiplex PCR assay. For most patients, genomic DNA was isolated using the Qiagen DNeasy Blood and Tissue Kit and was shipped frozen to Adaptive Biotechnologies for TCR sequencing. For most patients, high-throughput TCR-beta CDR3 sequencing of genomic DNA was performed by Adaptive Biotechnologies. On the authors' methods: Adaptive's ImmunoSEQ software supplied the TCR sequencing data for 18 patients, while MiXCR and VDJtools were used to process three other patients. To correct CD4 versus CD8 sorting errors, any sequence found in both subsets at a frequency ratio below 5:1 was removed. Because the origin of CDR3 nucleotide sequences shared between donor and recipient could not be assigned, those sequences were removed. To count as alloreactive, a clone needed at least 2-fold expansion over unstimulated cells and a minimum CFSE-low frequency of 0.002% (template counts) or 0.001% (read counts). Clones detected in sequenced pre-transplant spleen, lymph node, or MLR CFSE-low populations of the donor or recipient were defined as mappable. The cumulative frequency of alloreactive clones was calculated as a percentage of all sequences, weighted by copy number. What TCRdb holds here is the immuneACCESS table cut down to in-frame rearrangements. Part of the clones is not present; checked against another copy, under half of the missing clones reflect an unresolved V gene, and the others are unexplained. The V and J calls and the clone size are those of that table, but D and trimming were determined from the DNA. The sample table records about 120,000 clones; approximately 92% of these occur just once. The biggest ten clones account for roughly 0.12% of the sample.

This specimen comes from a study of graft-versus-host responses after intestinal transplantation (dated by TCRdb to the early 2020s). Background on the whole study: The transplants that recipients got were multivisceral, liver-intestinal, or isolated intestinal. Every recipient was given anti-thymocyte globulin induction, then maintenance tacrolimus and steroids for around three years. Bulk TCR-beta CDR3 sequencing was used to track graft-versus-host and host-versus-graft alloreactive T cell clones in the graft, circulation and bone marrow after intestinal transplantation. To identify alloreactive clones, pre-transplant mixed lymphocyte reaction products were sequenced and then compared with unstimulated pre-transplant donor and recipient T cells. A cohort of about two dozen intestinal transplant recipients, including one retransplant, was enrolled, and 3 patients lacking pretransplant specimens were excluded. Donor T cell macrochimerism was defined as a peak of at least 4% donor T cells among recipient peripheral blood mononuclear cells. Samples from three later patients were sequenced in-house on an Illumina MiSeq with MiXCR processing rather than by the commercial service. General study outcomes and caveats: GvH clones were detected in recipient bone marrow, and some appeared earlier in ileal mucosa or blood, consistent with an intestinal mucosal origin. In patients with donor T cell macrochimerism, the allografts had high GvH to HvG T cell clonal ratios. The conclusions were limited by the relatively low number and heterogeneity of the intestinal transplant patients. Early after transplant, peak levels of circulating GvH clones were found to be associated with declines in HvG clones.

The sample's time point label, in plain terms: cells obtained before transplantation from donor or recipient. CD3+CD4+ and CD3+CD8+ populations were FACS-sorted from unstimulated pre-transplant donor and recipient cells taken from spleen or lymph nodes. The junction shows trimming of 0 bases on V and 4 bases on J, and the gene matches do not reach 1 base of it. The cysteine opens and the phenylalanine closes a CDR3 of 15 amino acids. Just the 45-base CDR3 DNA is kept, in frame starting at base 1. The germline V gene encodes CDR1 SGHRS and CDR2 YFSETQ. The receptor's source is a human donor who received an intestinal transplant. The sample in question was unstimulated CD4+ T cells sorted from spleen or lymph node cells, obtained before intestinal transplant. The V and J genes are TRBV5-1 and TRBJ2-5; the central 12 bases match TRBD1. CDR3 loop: CASSLGDRGRETQYF. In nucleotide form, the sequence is TGCGCCAGCAGCTTGGGGGACAGGGGGCGAGAGACCCAGTACTTC.